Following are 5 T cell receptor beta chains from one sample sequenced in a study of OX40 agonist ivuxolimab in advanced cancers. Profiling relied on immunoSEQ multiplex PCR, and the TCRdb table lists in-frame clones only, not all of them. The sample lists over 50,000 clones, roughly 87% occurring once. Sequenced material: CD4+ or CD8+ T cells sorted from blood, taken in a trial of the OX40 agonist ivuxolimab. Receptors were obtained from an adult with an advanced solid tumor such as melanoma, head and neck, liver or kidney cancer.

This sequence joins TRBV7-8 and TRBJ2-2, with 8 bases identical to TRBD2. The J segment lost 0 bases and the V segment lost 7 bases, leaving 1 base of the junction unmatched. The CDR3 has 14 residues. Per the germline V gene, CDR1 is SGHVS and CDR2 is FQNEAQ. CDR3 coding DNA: TGTGCCAGCAAGCGGGAGACGAACACCGGGGAGCTGTTTTTT. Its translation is CASKRETNTGELFF.

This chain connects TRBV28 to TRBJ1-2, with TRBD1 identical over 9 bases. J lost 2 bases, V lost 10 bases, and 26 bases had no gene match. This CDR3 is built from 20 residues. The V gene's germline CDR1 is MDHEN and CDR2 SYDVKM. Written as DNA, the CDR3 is TGTGCCATTCGTGTTGGGTTTGGGGATGGACCAGGGACAGGGAACTATGGCTACACCTTC. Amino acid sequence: CAIRVGFGDGPGTGNYGYTF.

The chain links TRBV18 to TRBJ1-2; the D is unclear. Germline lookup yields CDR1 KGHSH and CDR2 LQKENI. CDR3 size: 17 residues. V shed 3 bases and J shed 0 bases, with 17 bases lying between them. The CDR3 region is CASSPLLTPSTNYGYTF. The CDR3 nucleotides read TGTGCCAGCTCACCCCTTCTAACGCCGAGCACTAACTATGGCTACACCTTC. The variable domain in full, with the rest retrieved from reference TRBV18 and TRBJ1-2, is NAGVMQNPRHLVRRRGQEARLRCSPMKGHSHVYWYRQLPEEGLKFMVYLQKENIIDESGMPKERFSAEFPKEGPSILRIQQVVRGDSAAYFCASSPLLTPSTNYGYTFGSGTRLTVV.

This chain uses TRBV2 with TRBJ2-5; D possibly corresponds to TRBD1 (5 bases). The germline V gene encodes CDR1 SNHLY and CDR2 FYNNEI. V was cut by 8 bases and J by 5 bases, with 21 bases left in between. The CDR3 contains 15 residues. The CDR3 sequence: CASGGQTLRGETQYF. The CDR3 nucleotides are TGTGCCAGCGGTGGTCAGACTTTAAGGGGTGAGACCCAGTACTTC.

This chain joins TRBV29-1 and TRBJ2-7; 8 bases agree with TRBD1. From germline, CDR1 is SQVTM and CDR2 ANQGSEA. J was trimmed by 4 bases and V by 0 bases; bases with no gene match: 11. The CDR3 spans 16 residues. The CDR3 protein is CSVEDRGQGTLYEQYF. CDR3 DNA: TGCAGCGTTGAAGATCGAGGACAGGGCACCTTGTACGAGCAGTACTTC.